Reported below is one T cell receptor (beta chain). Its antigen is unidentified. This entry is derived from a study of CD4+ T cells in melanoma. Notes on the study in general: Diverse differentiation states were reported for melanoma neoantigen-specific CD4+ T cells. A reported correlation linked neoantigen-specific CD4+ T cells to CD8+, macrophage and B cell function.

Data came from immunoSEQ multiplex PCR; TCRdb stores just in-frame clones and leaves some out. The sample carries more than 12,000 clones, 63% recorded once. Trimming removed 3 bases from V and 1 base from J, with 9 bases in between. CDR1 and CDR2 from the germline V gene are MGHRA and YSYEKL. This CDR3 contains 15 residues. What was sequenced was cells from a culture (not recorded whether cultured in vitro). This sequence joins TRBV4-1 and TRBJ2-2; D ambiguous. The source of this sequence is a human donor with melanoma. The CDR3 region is CASSHHGMNTGELFF. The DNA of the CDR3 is TGCGCCAGCAGCCACCACGGAATGAACACCGGGGAGCTGTTTTTT.